One and the same sample provided the 11 T cell receptor beta chains below, sequenced in a study of CD8 T cells in ankylosing spondylitis. Study observations and caveats: A TCR beta motif made of under 10 highly homologous variants seemed typical of ankylosing spondylitis blood.

TCRdb re-called the 5' RACE reads with MiXCR, one entry per CDR3 protein. The sample lists 700,000 or so distinct CDR3 sequences, under 20% occurring once. Their specific antigens are unknown. The specimen sequenced was blood, either unsorted or a sorted T cell fraction (not recorded which). Receptors originate from a male donor with ankylosing spondylitis.

V gene TRBV28 combines with J gene TRBJ2-7; D is tentatively TRBD1 or TRBD2 (5 bases each). The CDR3 extends over 15 amino acids. Germline CDR1 and CDR2: MDHEN and SYDVKM. V was trimmed by 6 bases and J by 3 bases, leaving 18 bases between them. CDR3 bases: TGTGCCAGCAGACCGGGGCCCAATAAAATCTACGAGCAGTACTTC. It encodes CASRPGPNKIYEQYF.

There are many counts of this clonotype. Here the CDR3 DNA reads TGCAGCGTTGAAGGGGACTATGTTGATGGATCAGATACGCAGTATTTT. It encodes CSVEGDYVDGSDTQYF. This chain connects TRBV29-1 to TRBJ2-3, with 7 bases aligning to TRBD2. V dropped 1 base and J dropped 4; count of bases not matched to a gene: 11. The germline V gene encodes CDR1 SQVTM and CDR2 ANQGSEA. The CDR3 totals 16 residues.

J is TRBJ2-7 and V is TRBV6-1; 7 bases are shared with TRBD2. CDR3 size: 14 residues. J was trimmed by 2 bases and V by 10 bases; bases with no gene match: 11. Per the germline V gene, CDR1 is MNHNS and CDR2 is SASEGT. Here the CDR3 reads CATRLAEGPYEQYF. The CDR3 DNA reads as TGTGCCACTCGACTAGCAGAGGGTCCCTACGAGCAGTACTTC.

For the CDR3, the DNA is TGTGCCAGCAGCGTAGAGGGACCTAGAGATACGCAGTATTTT. This sequence encodes CASSVEGPRDTQYF. The gene calls are TRBV9 and TRBJ2-3; D may correspond to TRBD1 or TRBD2 (5 bases each). V lost 0 bases and J 5 bases, leaving 10 bases between the germline ends. Germline V gives CDR1 SGDLS, CDR2 YYNGEE. The CDR3 consists of 14 residues.

The genes are TRBV29-1 and TRBJ2-1; D gene unclear. The CDR3 runs to 11 residues. Trimming removed 4 bases at V and 5 bases at J, with 6 bases between. Germline V gives CDR1 SQVTM, CDR2 ANQGSEA. The CDR3 DNA reads as TGCAGCGTTGCCGGAAACAATGAGCAGTTCTTC. This sequence encodes CSVAGNNEQFF.

The chain joins TRBV15 to TRBJ1-6; TRBD1 aligns across 7 bases. Per the germline V gene, CDR1 is LNHNV and CDR2 is YYDKDF (reference sequence). V shed 11 bases and J 10 bases; nucleotides not matched to a gene: 14. This CDR3 comprises 14 residues. DNA of the CDR3: TGTGCCCGAGGGGGCAGGGCCTACCCCTCACCCCTCCACTTT. It codes for CARGGRAYPSPLHF.

The chain employs TRBV20-1 and TRBJ2-5; D is uncertain. The germline V gene encodes CDR1 DFQATT and CDR2 SNEGSKA (reference sequence). This CDR3 region has 12 residues. Deletions cut 3 bases from V and 5 bases from J, with 10 bases between. The chain's CDR3 is CSARTGYETQYF. Here the CDR3 DNA reads TGCAGTGCTAGGACCGGATATGAGACCCAGTACTTC.

This clonotype showed up just a few times. This chain joins TRBV6-1 and TRBJ2-1, with a possible D match to TRBD1 (5 bases). Trimming took 10 bases from V and 0 from J, leaving 16 bases between them. Germline V gives CDR1 MNHNS, CDR2 SASEGT. The CDR3 covers 15 residues. The CDR3 protein is CAIKPTASSYNEQFF. As DNA, the CDR3 is TGTGCCATTAAACCGACAGCCAGCTCCTACAATGAGCAGTTCTTC.

This chain uses TRBV4-3 with TRBJ1-1; D is perhaps TRBD1 (6 bases). Germline loops: CDR1 LGHNA, CDR2 YSLEER. The CDR3 sequence is 15 residues long. The germline V and J ends were trimmed by 4 bases and 7 bases, with 19 bases remaining between them. The chain's CDR3 is CASSRDLGGADEAFF. The DNA for the CDR3 is TGCGCCAGCAGCCGCGATCTGGGGGGGGCTGATGAAGCTTTCTTT.

This clonotype was seen a handful of times. V usage is TRBV5-1 and J usage is TRBJ2-2; D unclear. CDR1 and CDR2 (germline): SGHRS, YFSETQ. The V and J ends lost 0 bases and 4 bases respectively, with 13 bases between them. The CDR3 length is 16 residues. The CDR3 spells CASSLVAGKGTGELFF. CDR3 bases: TGCGCCAGCAGCTTGGTAGCTGGGAAGGGCACCGGGGAGCTGTTTTTT.

This rearrangement joins TRBV6-1 to TRBJ2-3; 10 positions agree with TRBD2. Germline V lookup: CDR1 MNHNS, CDR2 SASEGT. CDR3 length: 15 amino acids. J gave up 3 bases and V 7 bases, and 7 bases lay outside the gene matches. CDR3 DNA: TGTGCCAGCACCCGAGCGGGGGGGCGAACAGATACGCAGTATTTT. Protein: CASTRAGGRTDTQYF.